The 30 T cell receptor beta chains below were found in one sample sequenced in a study of regulatory T cells in long-lasting Graves disease. HTBI primers from iRepertoire and Arm-PCR of CDR3 regions yielded the TCR beta libraries. A single record per CDR3 protein comes from TCRdb applying MiXCR to the multiplex PCR reads. The repertoire holds about 430,000 distinct CDR3 sequences, with around a fifth as singletons. Time point described: persistent/refractory GD, antithyroid drugs over 5 years with positive TRAb. The TCR library was made from RNA that had been extracted from PBMCs in TRIzol. Sequenced here: peripheral blood mononuclear cells (PBMCs), sampled when the disease was refractory, from a patient treated with antithyroid drugs. The receptors stem from a female donor with Graves disease.

The V and J genes are TRBV6-9 and TRBJ1-1, with 9 bases aligning to TRBD1. The CDR3 has 15 amino acids. With V trimmed by 4 bases and J by 4 bases, 7 bases remained unmatched. The germline gives CDR1 MNHGY, CDR2 SVAAGI. CDR3 coding DNA: TGTGCCAGCAGTTTGGGGACAGGGTATCGCACTGAAGCTTTCTTT. Its protein product is CASSLGTGYRTEAFF.

This clonotype was counted ten times or more. The chain joins TRBV20-1 to TRBJ2-5; 7 bases are a match to TRBD1. The germline gives CDR1 DFQATT, CDR2 SNEGSKA (reference sequence). V was clipped by 3 bases and J by 5 bases; unmatched bases: 6. CDR3 size: 13 residues. CDR3 loop: CSARATGLETQYF. The CDR3 nucleotides are TGCAGTGCTAGGGCGACAGGGTTGGAGACCCAGTACTTC.

This clonotype was detected many times. The chain recombines TRBV6-1 with TRBJ2-2, with D unresolved. In germline, CDR1 is MNHNS, CDR2 SASEGT. This CDR3 contains 11 residues. The V end was cut by 7 bases, the J end by 4 bases, with 4 bases between. Here the CDR3 reads CASKRTGELFF. The DNA for the CDR3 is TGTGCCAGCAAGCGCACCGGGGAGCTGTTTTTT.

The chain joins TRBV2 to TRBJ2-6; D possibly matches TRBD1 or TRBD2 (5 bases each). V was trimmed by 5 bases and J by 4 bases, leaving 15 bases between them. Germline assignment: CDR1 SNHLY and CDR2 FYNNEI. The CDR3 totals 16 residues. The CDR3 sequence: CASSRWGNAGANVLTF. In DNA form, the CDR3 reads TGTGCCAGCAGTCGTTGGGGGAATGCGGGGGCCAACGTCCTGACTTTC.

Many counts were recorded for this clonotype. J is TRBJ2-7 and V is TRBV28; no definite D call. V dropped 5 bases and J dropped 2 bases, with 13 bases sitting between them. This CDR3 spans 14 amino acids. Germline CDR1 MDHEN, CDR2 SYDVKM. Here the CDR3 reads CASSPSDPPYEQYF. CDR3 nucleotides: TGTGCCAGCAGTCCCAGTGATCCTCCCTACGAGCAGTACTTC.

A few counts support this clonotype. This chain joins TRBV28 and TRBJ2-5, with D perhaps matching TRBD1 (6 bases). This CDR3 spans 13 amino acids. V was shortened by 6 bases and J by 4 bases, with 12 bases between the two germline ends. CDR1 MDHEN and CDR2 SYDVKM come from the germline V gene. CDR3 residues: CASSIDRRETQYF. CDR3 nucleotides: TGTGCCAGCAGCATAGACAGGAGAGAGACCCAGTACTTC.

The chain uses TRBV9 and TRBJ2-7; D gene uncertain. There are 15 residues in the CDR3. CDR1 is SGDLS and CDR2 is YYNGEE in the germline V gene. Between the trimmed V and J ends, which lost 0 bases and 1 base, there was a span of 11 bases. The CDR3 region is CASSVGSPGSYEQYF. The CDR3 DNA sequence: TGTGCCAGCAGCGTAGGGAGCCCGGGTTCCTACGAGCAGTACTTC.

The chain has TRBV15 and TRBJ2-7; D is ambiguous. CDR1 and CDR2 (germline): LNHNV, YYDKDF (reference sequence). Trimming cost V 3 bases and J 6 bases, with 18 bases left between them. The CDR3 sequence is 15 residues long. The CDR3 is CATSSDLTTYSEQYF. CDR3 nucleotides: TGTGCCACCAGCAGCGATCTTACGACCTACTCCGAGCAGTACTTC.

This clonotype was seen many times. The rearrangement links TRBV10-2 to TRBJ2-7; D not certain. The germline V gene has CDR1 WSHSY and CDR2 SAAADI. This CDR3 has 15 residues. Trimming left V 1 base short and J 6 bases short, with 16 bases between. The CDR3 coding sequence is TGCGCCAGCAGTGAGTTGGCGTCAGGAACGGCCGAGCAGTACTTC. It specifies CASSELASGTAEQYF.

This clonotype has at least ten counts. The gene calls are TRBV27 and TRBJ2-5; 9 positions agree with TRBD1. V trimming: 5 bases; J trimming: 5 bases; junction bases outside the gene matches: 6. CDR3 length: 14 residues. CDR1 and CDR2 (germline): MNHEY, SMNVEV (reference sequence). DNA of the CDR3: TGTGCCAGCAGTGGGACAGGGTGGAGGGAGACCCAGTACTTC. It translates to CASSGTGWRETQYF.

This clonotype was picked up a small number of times. The chain uses TRBV25-1 and TRBJ1-5, with D uncertain. Germline CDR1 is MGHDK and CDR2 is SYGVNS. The CDR3 is made up of 13 amino acids. The V end was cut by 3 bases, the J end by 10 bases, with 13 bases between. CDR3 sequence (DNA): TGTGCCAGCAGTGACGGGGATGTGATCCCCCAGCATTTT. As protein: CASSDGDVIPQHF.

This clonotype was detected a few times. This chain joins TRBV6-2 or TRBV6-3 and TRBJ1-3; TRBD1 is a possible D gene (5 bases). V was cut by 0 bases and J by 2 bases, with 5 bases left in between. CDR1 is MNHEY, CDR2 SVGEGT, per germline. CDR3 length equals 14 residues. CDR3 coding DNA: TGTGCCAGCAGTTACTCGGGGGCTGGAAACACCATATATTTT. Its translation: CASSYSGAGNTIYF.

This clonotype appeared many times. This chain links TRBV6-5 with TRBJ1-6; D is ambiguous. V lost 1 base and J 7 bases, leaving 11 bases between the germline ends. The germline CDR1 and CDR2 sequences are MNHEY and SVGAGI. The length of the CDR3 is 15 residues. The CDR3 bases are TGTGCCAGCAGTTACTACGTGCGGGCCAATTCACCCCTCCACTTT. It codes for CASSYYVRANSPLHF.

This clonotype was detected ten times or more. The genes are TRBV5-1 and TRBJ2-2; TRBD2 might be the D (5 bases). The CDR3 has 14 residues. Germline loops: CDR1 SGHRS, CDR2 YFSETQ. With 1 base removed from V and 6 bases from J, the gap between germline ends came to 10 bases. CDR3: CASSLPGSAGELFF. The DNA for the CDR3 is TGCGCCAGCAGCTTGCCGGGGTCCGCCGGGGAGCTGTTTTTT.

This clonotype showed up many times. This rearrangement joins TRBV28 to TRBJ1-2; tentatively, D is TRBD1 (5 bases). Germline-derived CDR1 and CDR2 are MDHEN and SYDVKM. The CDR3 has 15 residues. V lost 3 bases and J lost 4, with 15 bases in between. In DNA form, the CDR3 reads TGTGCCAGCAGTTTTTACCCCACCGGGGGCTATGGCTACACCTTC. Protein: CASSFYPTGGYGYTF.

This chain links TRBV12-3 or TRBV12-4 with TRBJ2-1, with 9 bases fitting TRBD2. This CDR3 has 15 amino acids. J was trimmed by 8 bases and V by 3 bases; bases with no gene match: 8. In DNA, the CDR3 is TGTGCCAGCAGTTTTGAGCTAGCGGGACTCGATGAGCAGTTCTTC. Its protein is CASSFELAGLDEQFF.

This clonotype was counted ten times or more. The chain couples TRBV5-1 to TRBJ1-4; D is perhaps TRBD1 (6 bases). The CDR3 runs 16 residues. Between the trimmed V and J ends, which lost 4 bases and 2 bases, there was a span of 15 bases. The germline V gene encodes CDR1 SGHRS and CDR2 YFSETQ. The CDR3: CASSHDLQGTNEKLFF. The DNA for the CDR3 is TGCGCCAGCAGCCACGACCTACAGGGCACTAATGAAAAACTGTTTTTT.

The rearrangement links TRBV20-1 to TRBJ2-5; TRBD1 might be the D (6 bases). The CDR3 has 18 residues. V lost 6 bases to trimming and J lost 2 bases, with 28 bases between them. Per the germline V gene, CDR1 is DFQATT and CDR2 is SNEGSKA (reference sequence). This CDR3 reads CSATGSLGIGDAQETQYF. The CDR3 nucleotides read TGCAGTGCCACAGGGTCCCTAGGAATAGGAGATGCACAAGAGACCCAGTACTTC.

This clonotype was found many times. The genes are TRBV20-1 and TRBJ2-5; possibly TRBD1 or TRBD2 for D (5 bases each). The V and J ends lost 4 bases and 4 bases respectively, with 13 bases between them. CDR1 is DFQATT, CDR2 SNEGSKA, per germline (reference sequence). The CDR3 totals 13 residues. The CDR3 protein is CSATTGQGETQYF. The CDR3 DNA sequence: TGCAGTGCTACCACGGGGCAAGGAGAGACCCAGTACTTC.

A few counts support this clonotype. The chain employs TRBV11-2 and TRBJ1-1, with 9 bases matching TRBD1. The germline V gene has CDR1 SGHAT and CDR2 FQNNGV. Trimming removed 3 bases from V and 3 bases from J; junction bases left unmatched: 2. The CDR3 sequence is 14 residues long. The CDR3 coding sequence is TGTGCCAGCAGCTTCGGACAGGGGTACACTGAAGCTTTCTTT. Translating it yields CASSFGQGYTEAFF.

The rearrangement uses TRBV3-1 and TRBJ1-6; the D is unclear. The CDR3 consists of 15 residues. Germline V gene lookup returns CDR1 LGHDT and CDR2 YNNKEL (reference sequence). V lost 3 bases and J lost 6, with 12 bases in between. The CDR3 region has the DNA TGTGCCAGCAGCCAGGGCGCCACCTTTAATTCACCCCTCCACTTT. Amino acid sequence: CASSQGATFNSPLHF.

The rearrangement uses TRBV19 and TRBJ2-2, with 11 bases identical to TRBD1. Germline assignment: CDR1 LNHDA and CDR2 SQIVND (reference sequence). The CDR3 has 13 amino acids. V was pared by 9 bases and J by 6 bases, with 3 bases of the junction left unmatched. The CDR3 DNA sequence: TGTGCCAGCGGGACAGGGGGGCCCGGGGAGCTGTTTTTT. It yields the protein CASGTGGPGELFF.

This clonotype has more than one count but fewer than ten. CDR3 nucleotide sequence: TGTGCCAGCAGCCTCTACGGGGCGAGTGAGCAGTTCTTC. Its protein is CASSLYGASEQFF. The gene calls are TRBV11-2 and TRBJ2-1; possibly TRBD1 or TRBD2 for D (5 bases each). The CDR3 loop spans 13 amino acids. Germline V gene sequence: CDR1 SGHAT, CDR2 FQNNGV. V was shortened by 5 bases and J by 9 bases, with 14 bases between the two germline ends.

At least ten counts were recorded for this clonotype. The rearrangement links TRBV6-1 to TRBJ1-1; no definite D call. Per germline, CDR1 MNHNS and CDR2 SASEGT. Trimming removed 4 bases at V and 5 bases at J, with 11 bases between. CDR3 length equals 13 residues. The CDR3 protein is CASSGPSDTEAFF. The CDR3 DNA reads as TGTGCCAGCAGTGGTCCCAGCGATACTGAAGCTTTCTTT.

At least ten counts were recorded for this clonotype. This rearrangement joins TRBV6-2 or TRBV6-3 to TRBJ1-1; D may be TRBD1 (5 bases). Trimming pared 1 base from V and 0 bases from J, leaving 12 bases between. The CDR3 is 16 amino acids. CDR1 is MNHEY, CDR2 SVGEGT, per germline. CDR3 coding DNA: TGTGCCAGCAGTTACTTCCCGACAGCTATGAACACTGAAGCTTTCTTT. This gives the protein CASSYFPTAMNTEAFF.

This clonotype occurred many times. V and J are TRBV27 and TRBJ2-5; 9 bases are a match to TRBD1. From germline, CDR1 is MNHEY and CDR2 SMNVEV (reference sequence). The CDR3 consists of 14 residues. With 6 bases clipped from V and 5 bases from J, the junction kept 7 bases outside the gene matches. CDR3 in amino acids: CASSLQGAGETQYF. In DNA form, the CDR3 reads TGTGCCAGCAGCCTACAGGGGGCGGGTGAGACCCAGTACTTC.

The sample holds a few counts of this clonotype. This chain joins TRBV27 and TRBJ2-1; 11 bases fit TRBD2. CDR1 and CDR2 from the germline V gene are MNHEY and SMNVEV (reference sequence). V gave up 2 bases and J gave up 8 bases; unmatched junction bases: 8. The CDR3 loop spans 16 amino acids. Written as DNA, the CDR3 is TGTGCCAGCAGTTTAGTTAGCGGGAGGGTAGGGCATGAGCAGTTCTTC. This codes for CASSLVSGRVGHEQFF.

Many counts were recorded for this clonotype. V gene TRBV28 combines with J gene TRBJ2-7; TRBD2 is a possible D gene (6 bases). Germline V gives CDR1 MDHEN, CDR2 SYDVKM. Between the trimmed V and J ends, which lost 5 bases and 6 bases, there was a span of 17 bases. The CDR3 spans 14 residues. CDR3 coding DNA: TGTGCCAGCAGTCCGCTGGGACTCGAAAGCGAGCAGTACTTC. Amino acids: CASSPLGLESEQYF.

This clonotype was found many times. The chain employs TRBV30 and TRBJ1-4; D gene uncertain. Trimming took 0 bases from V and 7 from J, leaving 9 bases between them. Germline V gene data show CDR1 as GTSNPN and CDR2 as SVGIG (reference sequence). This CDR3 comprises 13 residues. CDR3 bases: TGTGCCTGGAGTGTTAGGGTGGGTGAAAAACTGTTTTTT. It is translated as CAWSVRVGEKLFF.

This clonotype came up a few times. This sequence joins TRBV15 and TRBJ2-3; D gene unclear. The CDR3 contains 15 residues. Trimming took 3 bases from V and 0 from J, leaving 10 bases between them. Germline CDR1 LNHNV, CDR2 YYDKDF (reference sequence). As DNA, the CDR3 is TGTGCCACCAGCAGGGATTTGTGGAGCACAGATACGCAGTATTTT. The encoded protein is CATSRDLWSTDTQYF.